The TCR beta chain under discussion was sequenced for a study of T cell repertoires in cytomegalovirus infection. Across the whole study: Public TCR beta signatures were indicative of both CMV infection and a matching HLA type.

Using its own MiXCR run on the reads, TCRdb lists one record per CDR3 protein. The table lists about 500,000 distinct CDR3 sequences, 30% to 40% of them singletons. Germline values: CDR1 DFQATT, CDR2 SNEGSKA (reference sequence). The ends lost 3 bases at V and 6 bases at J; junction bases unmatched: 8. This CDR3 contains 15 residues. The sample holds one count of this clonotype. No antigen is known for it. General study results and limits: Identification of carriers of CMV plus the relevant HLA was performed using cumulative public TCR beta family frequency.

The clonotype was recovered from a human donor in good health (CMV status not recorded). Some clones in this sample may be carry-over from other donors' samples. Sequencing was performed on cultured PBMCs, taken from culture after CMV antigen stimulation. The rearrangement uses TRBV20-1 and TRBJ2-1; 10 nucleotides agree with TRBD2. The CDR3 DNA reads as TGCAGTGCTAGTGTCCTAGCGGGAGTCCTCAATGAGCAGTTCTTC. Protein: CSASVLAGVLNEQFF.